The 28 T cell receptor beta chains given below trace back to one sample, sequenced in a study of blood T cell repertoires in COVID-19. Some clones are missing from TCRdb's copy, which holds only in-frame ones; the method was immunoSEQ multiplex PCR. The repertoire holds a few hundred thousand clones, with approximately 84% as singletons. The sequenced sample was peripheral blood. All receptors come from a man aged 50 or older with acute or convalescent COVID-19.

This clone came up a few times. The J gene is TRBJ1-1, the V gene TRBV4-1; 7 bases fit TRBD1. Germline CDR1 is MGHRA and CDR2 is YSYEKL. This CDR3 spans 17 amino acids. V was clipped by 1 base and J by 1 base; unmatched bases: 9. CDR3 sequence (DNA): TGCGCCAGCAGCCAAGTCAACACCGGGACAGCGAACACTGAAGCTTTCTTT. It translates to CASSQVNTGTANTEAFF.

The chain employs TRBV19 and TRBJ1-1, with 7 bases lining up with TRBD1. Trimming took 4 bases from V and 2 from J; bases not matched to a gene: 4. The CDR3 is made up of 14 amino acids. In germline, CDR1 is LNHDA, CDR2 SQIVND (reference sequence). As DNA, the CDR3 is TGTGCCAGTAGTAGGGACAGTAAAAACACTGAAGCTTTCTTT. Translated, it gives CASSRDSKNTEAFF.

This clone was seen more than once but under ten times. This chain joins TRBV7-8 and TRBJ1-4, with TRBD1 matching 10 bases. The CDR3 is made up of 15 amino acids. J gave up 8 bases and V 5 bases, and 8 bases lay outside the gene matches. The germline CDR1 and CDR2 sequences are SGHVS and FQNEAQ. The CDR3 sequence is CASSPDRGGREKLFF. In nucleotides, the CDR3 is TGTGCCAGCAGCCCGGACAGGGGGGGTAGGGAAAAACTGTTTTTT.

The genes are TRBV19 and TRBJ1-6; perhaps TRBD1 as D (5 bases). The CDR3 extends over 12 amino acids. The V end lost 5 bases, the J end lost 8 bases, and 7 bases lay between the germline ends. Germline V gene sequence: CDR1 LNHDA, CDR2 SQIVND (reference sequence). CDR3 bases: TGTGCCAGTAGTGCCAGGGATTCACCCCTCCACTTT. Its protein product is CASSARDSPLHF.

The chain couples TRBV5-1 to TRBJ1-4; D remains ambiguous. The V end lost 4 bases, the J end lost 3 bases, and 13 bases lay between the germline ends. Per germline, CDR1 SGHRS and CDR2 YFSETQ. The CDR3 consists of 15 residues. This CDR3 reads CASSLPGAPNEKLFF. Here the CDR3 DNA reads TGCGCCAGCAGCCTCCCGGGAGCTCCTAATGAAAAACTGTTTTTT.

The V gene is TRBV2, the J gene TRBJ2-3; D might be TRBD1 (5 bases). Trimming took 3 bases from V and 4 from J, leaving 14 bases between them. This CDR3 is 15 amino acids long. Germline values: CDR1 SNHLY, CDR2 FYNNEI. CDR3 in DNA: TGTGCCAGCAGTGAGGACCAGGGTGCGGCAGATACGCAGTATTTT. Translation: CASSEDQGAADTQYF.

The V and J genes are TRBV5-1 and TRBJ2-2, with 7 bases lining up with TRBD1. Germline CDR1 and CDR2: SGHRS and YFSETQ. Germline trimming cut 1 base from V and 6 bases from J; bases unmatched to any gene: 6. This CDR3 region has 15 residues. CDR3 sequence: CASSLLATGSGELFF. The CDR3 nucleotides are TGCGCCAGCAGCTTGCTGGCGACAGGGTCCGGGGAGCTGTTTTTT. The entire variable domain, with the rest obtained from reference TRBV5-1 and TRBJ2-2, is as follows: KAGVTQTPRYLIKTRGQQVTLSCSPISGHRSVSWYQQTPGQGLQFLFEYFSETQRNKGNFPGRFSGRQFSNSRSEMNVSTLELGDSALYLCASSLLATGSGELFFGEGSRLTVL.

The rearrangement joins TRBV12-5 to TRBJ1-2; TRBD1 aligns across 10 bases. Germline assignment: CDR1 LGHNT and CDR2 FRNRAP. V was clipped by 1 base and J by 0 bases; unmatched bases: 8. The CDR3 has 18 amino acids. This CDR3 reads CASGLDIGTGATNYGYTF. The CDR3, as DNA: TGTGCTAGTGGTTTGGATATCGGGACAGGGGCAACTAACTATGGCTACACCTTC.

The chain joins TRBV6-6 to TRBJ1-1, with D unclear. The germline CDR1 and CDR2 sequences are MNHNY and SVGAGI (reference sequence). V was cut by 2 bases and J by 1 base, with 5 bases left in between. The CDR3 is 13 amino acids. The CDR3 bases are TGTGCCAGCAGTTACACTCCGAACACTGAAGCTTTCTTT. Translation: CASSYTPNTEAFF.

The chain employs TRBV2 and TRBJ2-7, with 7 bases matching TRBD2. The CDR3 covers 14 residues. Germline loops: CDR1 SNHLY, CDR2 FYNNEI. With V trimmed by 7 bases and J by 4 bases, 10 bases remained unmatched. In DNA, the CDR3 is TGTGCCAGCACTCTCGGGGGGACCATATACGAGCAGTACTTC. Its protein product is CASTLGGTIYEQYF.

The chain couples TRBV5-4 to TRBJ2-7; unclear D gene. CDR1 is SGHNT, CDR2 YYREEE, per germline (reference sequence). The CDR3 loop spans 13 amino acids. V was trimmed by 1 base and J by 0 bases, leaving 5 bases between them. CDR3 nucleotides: TGTGCCAGCAGCTTGATCGGCTCCTACGAGCAGTACTTC. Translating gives CASSLIGSYEQYF.

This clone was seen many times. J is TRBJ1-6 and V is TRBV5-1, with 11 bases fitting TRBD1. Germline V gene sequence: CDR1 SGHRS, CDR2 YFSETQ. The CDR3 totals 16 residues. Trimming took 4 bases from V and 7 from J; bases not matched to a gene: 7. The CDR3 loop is CASSELGQGGNSPLHF. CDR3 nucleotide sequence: TGCGCCAGCAGCGAGTTGGGACAGGGGGGAAATTCACCCCTCCACTTT. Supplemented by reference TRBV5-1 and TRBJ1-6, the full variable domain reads KAGVTQTPRYLIKTRGQQVTLSCSPISGHRSVSWYQQTPGQGLQFLFEYFSETQRNKGNFPGRFSGRQFSNSRSEMNVSTLELGDSALYLCASSELGQGGNSPLHFGNGTRLTVT.

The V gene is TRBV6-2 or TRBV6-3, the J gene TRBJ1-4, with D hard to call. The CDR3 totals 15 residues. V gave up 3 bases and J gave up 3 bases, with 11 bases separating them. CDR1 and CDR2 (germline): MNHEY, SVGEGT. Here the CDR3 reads CASSYSTGSNEKLFF. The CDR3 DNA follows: TGTGCCAGCAGTTATTCGACGGGGTCTAATGAAAAACTGTTTTTT.

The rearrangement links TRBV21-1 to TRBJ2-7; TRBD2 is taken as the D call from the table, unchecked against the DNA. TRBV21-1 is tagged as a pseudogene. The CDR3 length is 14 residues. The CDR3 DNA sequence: TGTGCCAGCGGATGGACCGGGATGCTACACGAGCAGTACTTC. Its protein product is CASGWTGMLHEQYF.

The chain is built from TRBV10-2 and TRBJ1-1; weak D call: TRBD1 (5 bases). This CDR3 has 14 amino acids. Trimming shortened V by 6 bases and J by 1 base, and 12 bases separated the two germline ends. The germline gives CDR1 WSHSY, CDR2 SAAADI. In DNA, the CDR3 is TGCGCCAGCAGCAAGGGGATGTGGAACACTGAAGCTTTCTTT. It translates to CASSKGMWNTEAFF.

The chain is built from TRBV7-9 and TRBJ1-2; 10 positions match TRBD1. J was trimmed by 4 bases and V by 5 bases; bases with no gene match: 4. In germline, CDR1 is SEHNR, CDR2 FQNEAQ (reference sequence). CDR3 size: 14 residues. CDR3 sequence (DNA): TGTGCCAGCAGCCGACAGGGGGCGACCTATGGCTACACCTTC. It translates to CASSRQGATYGYTF.

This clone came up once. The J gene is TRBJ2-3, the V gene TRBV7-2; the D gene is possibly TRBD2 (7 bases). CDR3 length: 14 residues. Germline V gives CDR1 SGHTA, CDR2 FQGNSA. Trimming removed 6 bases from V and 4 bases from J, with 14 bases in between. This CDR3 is CASRIGGAADTQYF. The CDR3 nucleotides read TGTGCCAGCAGAATAGGGGGGGCCGCAGATACGCAGTATTTT.

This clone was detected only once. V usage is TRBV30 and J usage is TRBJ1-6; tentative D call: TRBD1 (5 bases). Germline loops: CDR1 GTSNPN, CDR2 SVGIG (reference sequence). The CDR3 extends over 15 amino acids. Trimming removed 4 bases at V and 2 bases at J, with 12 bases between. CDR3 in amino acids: CAWTPGLTYNSPLHF. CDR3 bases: TGTGCCTGGACCCCAGGGTTAACCTATAATTCACCCCTCCACTTT.

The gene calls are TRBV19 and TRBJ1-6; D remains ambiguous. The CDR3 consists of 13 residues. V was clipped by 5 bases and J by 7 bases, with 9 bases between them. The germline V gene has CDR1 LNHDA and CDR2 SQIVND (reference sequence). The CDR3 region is CASSVEGNSPLHF. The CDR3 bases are TGTGCCAGTAGTGTCGAGGGAAATTCACCCCTCCACTTT.

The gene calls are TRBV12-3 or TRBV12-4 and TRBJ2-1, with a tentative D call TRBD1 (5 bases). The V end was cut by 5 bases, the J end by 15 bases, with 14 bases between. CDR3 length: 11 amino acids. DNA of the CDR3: TGTGCCAGCAGTCCTCACATGGGGCCGTTCTTC. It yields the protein CASSPHMGPFF.

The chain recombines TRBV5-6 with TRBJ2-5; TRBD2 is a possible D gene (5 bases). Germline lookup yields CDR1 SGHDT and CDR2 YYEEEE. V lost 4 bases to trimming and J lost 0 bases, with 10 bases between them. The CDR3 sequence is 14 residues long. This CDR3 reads CASSPLRDQETQYF. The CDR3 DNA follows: TGTGCCAGCAGCCCCTTGCGGGACCAAGAGACCCAGTACTTC.

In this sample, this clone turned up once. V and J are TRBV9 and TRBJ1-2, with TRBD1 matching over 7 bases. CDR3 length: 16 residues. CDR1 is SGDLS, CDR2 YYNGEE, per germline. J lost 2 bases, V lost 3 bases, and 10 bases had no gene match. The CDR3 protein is CASSARGQSPNYGYTF. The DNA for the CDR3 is TGTGCCAGCAGCGCGAGGGGACAGTCACCAAACTATGGCTACACCTTC.

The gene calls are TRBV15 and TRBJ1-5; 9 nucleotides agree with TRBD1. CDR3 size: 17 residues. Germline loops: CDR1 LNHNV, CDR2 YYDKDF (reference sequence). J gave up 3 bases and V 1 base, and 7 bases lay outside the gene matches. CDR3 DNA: TGTGCCACCAGCAGAGGGGTGGGACAGGGATCCAATCAGCCCCAGCATTTT. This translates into CATSRGVGQGSNQPQHF.

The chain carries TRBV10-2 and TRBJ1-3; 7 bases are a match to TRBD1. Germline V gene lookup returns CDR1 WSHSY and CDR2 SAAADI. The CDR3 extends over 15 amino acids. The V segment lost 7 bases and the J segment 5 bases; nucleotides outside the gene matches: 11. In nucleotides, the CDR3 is TGCGCCAGCACCATCCTATTGGGACAGCGAAACACCATATATTTT. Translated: CASTILLGQRNTIYF.

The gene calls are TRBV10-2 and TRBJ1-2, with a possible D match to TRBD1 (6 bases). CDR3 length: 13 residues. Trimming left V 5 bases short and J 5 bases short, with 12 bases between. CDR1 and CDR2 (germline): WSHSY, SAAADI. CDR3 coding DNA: TGCGCCAGCAGTTTCGACAGGAGTTATGGCTACACCTTC. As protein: CASSFDRSYGYTF.

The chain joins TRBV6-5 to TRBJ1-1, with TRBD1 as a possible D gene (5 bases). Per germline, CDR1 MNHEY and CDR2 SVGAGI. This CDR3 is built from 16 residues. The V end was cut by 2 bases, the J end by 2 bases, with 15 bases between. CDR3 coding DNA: TGTGCCAGCAGTTACGGGGGGGGACTGACAAACACTGAAGCTTTCTTT. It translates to CASSYGGGLTNTEAFF.

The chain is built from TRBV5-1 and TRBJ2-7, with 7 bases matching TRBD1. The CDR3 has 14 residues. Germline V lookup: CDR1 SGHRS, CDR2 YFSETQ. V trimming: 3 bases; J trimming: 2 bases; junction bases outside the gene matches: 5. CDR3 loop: CASSSGQLTYEQYF. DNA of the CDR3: TGCGCCAGCAGCTCGGGACAGCTAACCTACGAGCAGTACTTC.

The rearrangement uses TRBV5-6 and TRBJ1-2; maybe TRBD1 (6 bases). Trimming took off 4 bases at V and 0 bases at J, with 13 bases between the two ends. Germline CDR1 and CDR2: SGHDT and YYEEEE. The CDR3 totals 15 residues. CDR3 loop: CASSLGTLTNYGYTF. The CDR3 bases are TGTGCCAGCAGCCTAGGGACACTAACTAACTATGGCTACACCTTC.